The present T cell receptor beta chain was sequenced within a study of beta chain features in type 1 diabetes. Whole-study findings and limits: A definitive answer on HLA type influencing TCRB rearrangement was not reached here.

This clone was counted only a few times. The antigen is undetermined. The CDR3 has 14 residues. The trim removed 7 bases at V and 7 bases at J, leaving 8 bases unmatched. Per the germline V gene, CDR1 is SNHLY and CDR2 is FYNNEI. The study reverse transcribed the entire isolated RNA, so it sequenced expressed TCRB transcripts. Naive, central memory and regulatory T cell samples averaged about 3.57 million reads. The assay was immunoSEQ multiplex PCR, and TCRdb's table has in-frame clones only and misses some. The sample contains about 340,000 clones, 8% of which appear only once. The material sequenced was central memory CD4+ T cells from blood. The chain combines TRBV2 with TRBJ2-1; 9 nucleotides line up with TRBD2. The TCR sequence derives from a woman aged 18-30 years in good health. CDR3: CASKTSGGRNEQFF. The CDR3, as DNA: TGTGCCAGCAAGACTAGCGGAGGCCGTAATGAGCAGTTCTTC.